One and the same sample provided the 32 T cell receptor beta chains below, sequenced in a study of T cell responses to AZD1222 COVID-19 vaccine. Sequencing used immunoSEQ multiplex PCR; TCRdb keeps in-frame clones, though not all of them. Of 95,000 to 110,000 clones listed, about 90% were seen once; the top ten hold under 25%. The sample here was peripheral blood, taken on day 0 of AZD1222 vaccination. The receptors stem from an adult in good health.

CDR3 nucleotides: TGCGCCAGCAGCCAAGGACAGTTGAACACTGAAGCTTTCTTT. It translates to CASSQGQLNTEAFF. The chain is built from TRBV4-3 and TRBJ1-1, with TRBD1 as a possible D gene (5 bases). Germline V gene lookup returns CDR1 LGHNA and CDR2 YSLEER. Trimming took 1 base from V and 0 from J, leaving 6 bases between them. The CDR3 extends over 14 amino acids.

The chain carries TRBV29-1 and TRBJ1-2, with TRBD1 as a possible D gene (6 bases). Germline V CDR1 and CDR2: SQVTM, ANQGSEA. V was clipped by 6 bases and J by 7 bases, with 15 bases between them. The CDR3 totals 12 residues. DNA for the CDR3: TGCAGCGTAGGGTCAGGGGAGAGTGGCTACACCTTC. Translated: CSVGSGESGYTF.

This CDR3 reads CTSSQAPGGASNQPQHF. CDR3 coding DNA: TGCACCAGCAGCCAAGCTCCCGGGGGGGCGAGCAATCAGCCCCAGCATTTT. The rearrangement links TRBV1 to TRBJ1-5. TRBV1 constitutes a pseudogene. This CDR3 region has 17 residues.

This chain links TRBV12-3 or TRBV12-4 with TRBJ1-2, with a weak D call TRBD1 (5 bases). This CDR3 has 11 amino acids. Trimming took 4 bases from V and 8 from J, leaving 8 bases between them. The chain's CDR3 is CASSSRGGYTF. Here the CDR3 DNA reads TGTGCCAGCAGTTCACGGGGGGGCTACACCTTC.

The genes are TRBV4-3 and TRBJ1-6; D is ambiguous. Trimming took 0 bases from V and 6 from J, leaving 15 bases between them. The CDR3 runs 17 residues. CDR1 and CDR2 from the germline V gene are LGHNA and YSLEER. The CDR3 spells CASSQDERGPVNSPLHF. Written as DNA, the CDR3 is TGCGCCAGCAGCCAAGATGAACGAGGGCCGGTTAATTCACCCCTCCACTTT.

This clone has more than one count but fewer than ten. The chain links TRBV30 to TRBJ1-4, with a tentative D call TRBD1 (6 bases). The CDR3 runs to 13 residues. CDR1 and CDR2 from the germline V gene are GTSNPN and SVGIG (reference sequence). V lost 4 bases and J lost 2, with 8 bases in between. The CDR3 sequence: CAWNRATNEKLFF. CDR3 DNA: TGTGCCTGGAACAGGGCCACTAATGAAAAACTGTTTTTT.

V usage is TRBV5-1 and J usage is TRBJ1-1; D is perhaps TRBD1 (6 bases). CDR3 size: 18 residues. V lost 0 bases to trimming and J lost 2 bases, with 20 bases between them. Germline lookup yields CDR1 SGHRS and CDR2 YFSETQ. CDR3 nucleotide sequence: TGCGCCAGCAGCTTGGGTATGGGGGGGCGAGGAATAAACACTGAAGCTTTCTTT. It specifies CASSLGMGGRGINTEAFF.

V and J are TRBV11-2 and TRBJ1-3; 7 bases match TRBD1. Looked up from germline, CDR1 is SGHAT and CDR2 is FQNNGV. V trimming: 5 bases; J trimming: 0 bases; junction bases outside the gene matches: 7. The CDR3 is made up of 16 amino acids. The CDR3 reads CASSTDRAFSGNTIYF. In nucleotides, the CDR3 is TGTGCCAGCAGCACCGACAGGGCCTTCTCTGGAAACACCATATATTTT.

The V and J genes are TRBV4-3 and TRBJ2-3, with 7 nucleotides matching TRBD2. The germline CDR1 and CDR2 sequences are LGHNA and YSLEER. The CDR3 has 15 residues. V trimming: 1 base; J trimming: 6 bases; junction bases outside the gene matches: 7. The CDR3 spells CASSQGLAEPDTQYF. In DNA, the CDR3 is TGCGCCAGCAGCCAAGGCCTAGCGGAGCCGGATACGCAGTATTTT.

In its sample, this clone was seen once. The V gene is TRBV5-4, the J gene TRBJ1-2; D possibly corresponds to TRBD1 (5 bases). Trimming took 7 bases from V and 4 from J, leaving 17 bases between them. The CDR3 consists of 14 residues. The germline CDR1 and CDR2 sequences are SGHNT and YYREEE (reference sequence). CDR3 coding DNA: TGTGCCAGCCAGATGACGGGGGGTGGCTATGGCTACACCTTC. Protein sequence: CASQMTGGGYGYTF.

This sequence joins TRBV7-9 and TRBJ2-3; D is unclear. The CDR3 contains 16 residues. V was cut by 1 base and J by 0 bases, with 11 bases left in between. Germline loops: CDR1 SEHNR, CDR2 FQNEAQ (reference sequence). The CDR3 reads CASSLVSGISTDTQYF. CDR3 bases: TGTGCCAGCAGCTTAGTCTCAGGTATCAGCACAGATACGCAGTATTTT. Full variable domain (outside the CDR3, taken from reference TRBV7-9 and TRBJ2-3): DTGVSQNPRHKITKRGQNVTFRCDPISEHNRLYWYRQTLGQGPEFLTYFQNEAQLEKSRLLSDRFSAERPKGSFSTLEIQRTEQGDSAMYLCASSLVSGISTDTQYFGPGTRLTVL.

This clone was picked up a small number of times. The chain carries TRBV2 and TRBJ1-5, with D hard to call. The CDR3 is 13 amino acids. Germline V gene sequence: CDR1 SNHLY, CDR2 FYNNEI. V lost 0 bases and J lost 9, with 9 bases in between. The DNA for the CDR3 is TGTGCCAGCAGTGAAGCGCTTCGTTGGCCCCAGCATTTT. This sequence encodes CASSEALRWPQHF.

The chain has TRBV7-6 and TRBJ2-3, with 9 bases aligning to TRBD2. The CDR3 contains 17 residues. Germline CDR1 SGHVS, CDR2 FNYEAQ. J was trimmed by 2 bases and V by 2 bases; bases with no gene match: 8. This CDR3 reads CASSLLVRGGATDTQYF. The CDR3 DNA reads TGTGCCAGCAGCTTACTCGTCCGCGGGGGGGCCACAGATACGCAGTATTTT.

The chain joins TRBV9 to TRBJ2-2; 14 positions match TRBD2. CDR1 and CDR2 from the germline V gene are SGDLS and YYNGEE. V trimming: 4 bases; J trimming: 6 bases; junction bases outside the gene matches: 8. The CDR3 length is 17 residues. In DNA form, the CDR3 reads TGTGCCAGCAGCAAGGGACTAGCGGGAGACTTCGCCGGGGAGCTGTTTTTT. It is translated as CASSKGLAGDFAGELFF.

V and J are TRBV6-5 and TRBJ2-7; 7 positions match TRBD1. The CDR3 consists of 15 residues. V shed 6 bases, J shed 0 bases, and the junction held 8 bases outside the gene matches. CDR1 MNHEY and CDR2 SVGAGI come from the germline V gene. The CDR3 nucleotides read TGTGCCAGCAGGACCCGGACAGGAGCCTCCTACGAGCAGTACTTC. The encoded protein is CASRTRTGASYEQYF.

The rearrangement joins TRBV7-2 to TRBJ2-3; TRBD2 agrees at 10 bases. The CDR3 loop spans 15 amino acids. Germline assignment: CDR1 SGHTA and CDR2 FQGNSA. V lost 1 base, J lost 8 bases, and 6 bases stayed unmatched. The CDR3 nucleotides are TGTGCCAGCAGCTTAGACGCTAGCGGGGGAGTTACGCAGTATTTT. Residues: CASSLDASGGVTQYF.

This clone showed up just once. This chain joins TRBV3-1 (or the pseudogene TRBV3-2) and TRBJ2-7; D may match TRBD1 or TRBD2 (5 bases each). CDR3 length equals 15 residues. Per germline, CDR1 LGHDT and CDR2 YNNKEL (reference sequence). Trimming removed 4 bases at V and 2 bases at J, with 15 bases between. The CDR3, as DNA: TGTGCCAGCAGCCGCACCGGGACCGGGCCCTACGAGCAGTACTTC. It encodes CASSRTGTGPYEQYF.

The rearrangement joins TRBV18 to TRBJ1-2, with D tentatively TRBD1 (5 bases). V lost 3 bases and J 4 bases, leaving 18 bases between the germline ends. CDR3 size: 16 residues. In germline, CDR1 is KGHSH, CDR2 LQKENI. The CDR3 DNA follows: TGTGCCAGCTCACCCCTGGCAGGGAGTGATAGCTATGGCTACACCTTC. This sequence encodes CASSPLAGSDSYGYTF.

The chain joins TRBV28 to TRBJ1-1; TRBD1 matches 9 bases. This CDR3 spans 15 amino acids. Trimming took 7 bases from V and 6 from J; bases not matched to a gene: 12. Germline-derived CDR1 and CDR2 are MDHEN and SYDVKM. The CDR3 loop reads CASTDRTGAFSEAFF. The DNA for the CDR3 is TGTGCCAGCACGGATCGGACAGGGGCCTTCTCTGAAGCTTTCTTT.

The sample holds a few counts of this clone. This chain joins TRBV5-1 and TRBJ1-2; 7 bases agree with TRBD1. The trim removed 1 base at V and 8 bases at J, leaving 17 bases unmatched. Germline CDR1 is SGHRS and CDR2 is YFSETQ. There are 17 residues in the CDR3. Here the CDR3 reads CASSLRGRGSIEGGYTF. As DNA, the CDR3 is TGCGCCAGCAGCTTGCGTGGCAGGGGGTCCATTGAGGGCGGCTACACCTTC.

The V and J genes are TRBV10-1 and TRBJ2-7; 9 bases align to TRBD2. Germline assignment: CDR1 WNHNN and CDR2 SYGVQD (reference sequence). The CDR3 has 19 residues. J lost 1 base, V lost 5 bases, and 18 bases had no gene match. The CDR3 protein is CASSSQRGAALGGSYEQYF. CDR3 nucleotides: TGCGCCAGCAGTTCACAGCGGGGGGCCGCCCTAGGAGGGTCCTACGAGCAGTACTTC.

The chain combines TRBV7-8 with TRBJ1-1; TRBD1 matches 8 bases. CDR1 SGHVS and CDR2 FQNEAQ come from the germline V gene. The CDR3 is 14 amino acids. With V trimmed by 1 base and J by 5 bases, 3 bases remained unmatched. The CDR3 region is CASSLGQGFTEAFF. In DNA form, the CDR3 reads TGTGCCAGCAGCTTAGGACAGGGGTTTACTGAAGCTTTCTTT.

This clone was counted once. The CDR3 nucleotides read TGTGCCTGGAGCGCAAGAGTTGAAGCTTTCTTT. Its protein product is CAWSARVEAFF. J is TRBJ1-1 and V is TRBV30, with D unresolved. The CDR3 runs 11 residues. With 3 bases removed from V and 7 bases from J, the gap between germline ends came to 9 bases. CDR1 and CDR2 from the germline V gene are GTSNPN and SVGIG (reference sequence).

V is TRBV2 and J is TRBJ2-2; no definite D call. The V and J ends lost 6 bases and 3 bases respectively, with 5 bases between them. Germline-derived CDR1 and CDR2 are SNHLY and FYNNEI. This CDR3 contains 12 residues. The CDR3 loop is CASRWDTGELFF. CDR3 DNA sequence: TGTGCCAGCAGGTGGGACACCGGGGAGCTGTTTTTT.

The chain combines TRBV5-6 with TRBJ2-3; TRBD2 aligns across 9 bases. Germline V gives CDR1 SGHDT, CDR2 YYEEEE. The CDR3 has 16 residues. V gave up 2 bases and J gave up 8 bases; unmatched junction bases: 12. The CDR3 loop reads CASSFDSGGAEGTQYF. The CDR3 nucleotides are TGTGCCAGCAGCTTTGATAGCGGGGGAGCCGAGGGTACGCAGTATTTT.

The chain recombines TRBV5-1 with TRBJ2-3, with a weak D call TRBD2 (5 bases). Deletions cut 4 bases from V and 3 bases from J, with 15 bases between. Germline-derived CDR1 and CDR2 are SGHRS and YFSETQ. CDR3 length equals 15 residues. The CDR3 is CASSPGGHKTDTQYF. The DNA for the CDR3 is TGCGCCAGCAGCCCCGGCGGGCACAAGACAGATACGCAGTATTTT. The entire variable domain, with the rest obtained from reference TRBV5-1 and TRBJ2-3, is as follows: KAGVTQTPRYLIKTRGQQVTLSCSPISGHRSVSWYQQTPGQGLQFLFEYFSETQRNKGNFPGRFSGRQFSNSRSEMNVSTLELGDSALYLCASSPGGHKTDTQYFGPGTRLTVL.

The chain couples TRBV7-2 to TRBJ2-3, with 11 bases lining up with TRBD2. CDR1 and CDR2 from the germline V gene are SGHTA and FQGNSA. This CDR3 is built from 17 residues. The V segment lost 5 bases and the J segment 4 bases; nucleotides outside the gene matches: 11. The CDR3 sequence: CASSGSGGALGADTQYF. The CDR3 nucleotides read TGTGCCAGCAGCGGTAGCGGGGGGGCTTTGGGTGCAGATACGCAGTATTTT.

This chain joins TRBV5-5 and TRBJ2-2; 7 bases are a match to TRBD2. There are 17 residues in the CDR3. J lost 0 bases, V lost 4 bases, and 9 bases had no gene match. The germline gives CDR1 SGHKS, CDR2 YYEKEE (reference sequence). The CDR3, as DNA: TGTGCCAGCAGCCGCCCCGGGGGGACCACGAACACCGGGGAGCTGTTTTTT. Protein sequence: CASSRPGGTTNTGELFF. Full variable domain (rest looked up from reference TRBV5-5 and TRBJ2-2): DAGVTQSPTHLIKTRGQQVTLRCSPISGHKSVSWYQQVLGQGPQFIFQYYEKEERGRGNFPDRFSARQFPNYSSELNVNALLLGDSALYLCASSRPGGTTNTGELFFGEGSRLTVL.

This chain uses TRBV14 with TRBJ2-1; 7 bases map to TRBD2. Germline loops: CDR1 SGHDN, CDR2 FVKESK. V lost 4 bases to trimming and J lost 4 bases; unmatched junction nucleotides: 10. This CDR3 is built from 16 residues. CDR3 sequence (DNA): TGTGCCAGCAGCCTAAGGGCGGGGGAGGGATACAATGAGCAGTTCTTC. This encodes CASSLRAGEGYNEQFF.

The V and J genes are TRBV27 and TRBJ1-2; the D gene is possibly TRBD1 (6 bases). CDR3 length: 17 amino acids. Deletions cut 6 bases from V and 3 bases from J, with 23 bases between. Germline assignment: CDR1 MNHEY and CDR2 SMNVEV (reference sequence). In DNA, the CDR3 is TGTGCCAGCAGGTCTGGGGGCGGGGTCCCTCGCGACTATGGCTACACCTTC. Translating it yields CASRSGGGVPRDYGYTF.

The chain links TRBV28 to TRBJ1-4, with no clear D. The CDR3 covers 16 residues. The germline gives CDR1 MDHEN, CDR2 SYDVKM. Trimming took 6 bases from V and 5 from J, leaving 19 bases between them. CDR3 coding DNA: TGTGCCAGCAGCCCAGGTTTGTCCGGGGTAAATGAAAAACTGTTTTTT. Its translation: CASSPGLSGVNEKLFF.

The gene calls are TRBV4-2 and TRBJ1-6; D remains unclear. The CDR3 is made up of 19 amino acids. The V and J ends lost 0 bases and 0 bases respectively, with 15 bases between them. The germline CDR1 and CDR2 sequences are LGHNA and YNFKEQ. CDR3 nucleotides: TGTGCCAGCAGCCAAGAAGGCGGCGGTTTGAGCTCCTATAATTCACCCCTCCACTTT. It encodes CASSQEGGGLSSYNSPLHF.